This TCR beta chain stems from a study of breast tumors, draining lymph nodes, adjacent tissues. TCRdb re-derived calls from the multiplex PCR reads in MiXCR, one entry per CDR3 protein. The sample consists of about 170,000 distinct CDR3 sequences, more than 25% of them appearing once. CDR1 and CDR2 from the germline V gene are DFQATT and SNEGSKA (reference sequence). V was trimmed by 1 base and J by 1 base, leaving 10 bases between them. The CDR3 has 14 residues. Breast cancer patients provided tissue from their axillary draining lymph nodes. Material for sequencing was axillary lymph node tissue. The clonotype comes from a female donor with breast cancer. Some clones in this sample may be carry-over from other donors' samples. This rearrangement joins TRBV20-1 to TRBJ2-5; D might be TRBD1 (6 bases). The CDR3: CSARAGTFQETQYF. The CDR3, as DNA: TGCAGTGCTAGAGCCGGGACATTCCAAGAGACCCAGTACTTC.